The 14 T cell receptor beta chains listed next were all sequenced from one sample in a study of blood T cell repertoires in COVID-19. Generated by immunoSEQ multiplex PCR, the TCRdb table keeps only in-frame clones and is missing some. Among 40,000 or so clones listed, roughly 89% were seen once. Sequencing was done on a sample of peripheral blood. All receptors come from a man aged 45-65 years with active COVID-19.

V is TRBV28 and J is TRBJ2-1; TRBD2 might be the D (7 bases). The CDR3 consists of 16 residues. V was pared by 8 bases and J by 2 bases, with 19 bases between. In germline, CDR1 is MDHEN, CDR2 SYDVKM. The CDR3 DNA reads as TGTGCCAGCTACTCTAACGGGGGGACAACCTACAATGAGCAGTTCTTC. Its protein product is CASYSNGGTTYNEQFF.

This rearrangement joins TRBV5-4 to TRBJ2-1, with a weak D call TRBD2 (7 bases). The CDR3 is made up of 17 amino acids. Germline loops: CDR1 SGHNT, CDR2 YYREEE (reference sequence). V lost 0 bases and J lost 3, with 16 bases in between. CDR3 loop: CASSLGPAGDNYNEQFF. The CDR3 nucleotides are TGTGCCAGCAGCTTGGGTCCCGCGGGGGACAACTACAATGAGCAGTTCTTC.

Remarks on this clone: At one end the junction does not follow the germline gene, possibly because of a read error. The chain uses TRBV7-7 and TRBJ2-5, with TRBD2 matching 15 bases. Per germline, CDR1 SSHAT and CDR2 FNYEAQ (reference sequence). The length of the CDR3 is 16 residues. CDR3 amino acids: CASSLVGLAGGETQYF. The DNA of the CDR3 is TGTGCTAGCAGCCTAGTGGGACTAGCGGGGGGAGAGACCCAGTACTTC.

The V call is TRBV5-5, the J call TRBJ1-2; D perhaps matches TRBD1 (6 bases). Looked up from germline, CDR1 is SGHKS and CDR2 is YYEKEE (reference sequence). Deletions cut 5 bases from V and 4 bases from J, with 18 bases between. The CDR3 spans 15 residues. CDR3: CASRNQTGSGYGYTF. CDR3 nucleotides: TGTGCCAGCAGAAATCAAACAGGGAGCGGCTATGGCTACACCTTC.

V usage is TRBV15 and J usage is TRBJ2-5, with TRBD1 matching 7 bases. The CDR3 is 15 amino acids. Trimming cost V 1 base and J 1 base; bases outside gene matches: 3. Germline CDR1 LNHNV, CDR2 YYDKDF (reference sequence). The CDR3 reads CATSRVGQAQETQYF. DNA of the CDR3: TGTGCCACCAGCAGAGTCGGACAGGCCCAAGAGACCCAGTACTTC.

The genes are TRBV7-9 and TRBJ1-2, with a weak D call TRBD1 (6 bases). The CDR3 is 14 amino acids. CDR1 and CDR2 (germline): SEHNR, FQNEAQ (reference sequence). The germline V and J ends were trimmed by 5 bases and 2 bases, with 12 bases remaining between them. The DNA of the CDR3 is TGTGCCAGCAGCCCCCGACAGGACAACTATGGCTACACCTTC. It translates to CASSPRQDNYGYTF. The full variable domain, with the rest looked up from reference TRBV7-9 and TRBJ1-2, is DTGVSQNPRHKITKRGQNVTFRCDPISEHNRLYWYRQTLGQGPEFLTYFQNEAQLEKSRLLSDRFSAERPKGSFSTLEIQRTEQGDSAMYLCASSPRQDNYGYTFGSGTRLTVV.

The chain employs TRBV9 and TRBJ1-3; TRBD1 matches 7 bases. J was trimmed by 2 bases and V by 0 bases; bases with no gene match: 2. The CDR3 is 15 amino acids. The germline CDR1 and CDR2 sequences are SGDLS and YYNGEE. CDR3 DNA sequence: TGTGCCAGCAGCGTAGTGGGGACAGCTGGAAACACCATATATTTT. It encodes CASSVVGTAGNTIYF.

This rearrangement joins TRBV6-1 to TRBJ1-5, with 7 bases identical to TRBD1. Per the germline V gene, CDR1 is MNHNS and CDR2 is SASEGT. J lost 7 bases, V lost 2 bases, and 5 bases had no gene match. The CDR3 is 14 amino acids. For the CDR3, the DNA is TGTGCCAGCAGTGAACGTCAGGGGGGCCAGCCCCAGCATTTT. It codes for CASSERQGGQPQHF.

The chain uses TRBV4-2 and TRBJ2-5; 8 bases are a match to TRBD1. V lost 2 bases and J lost 4; bases outside the gene matches: 6. CDR3 length: 15 amino acids. CDR1 is LGHNA and CDR2 is YNFKEQ in the germline V gene. The CDR3 region is CASSQSDRDGETQYF. The CDR3 DNA sequence: TGTGCCAGCAGCCAATCGGACAGGGATGGAGAGACCCAGTACTTC.

The chain is built from TRBV7-9 and TRBJ2-3, with D unclear. V shed 5 bases and J shed 2 bases, with 8 bases lying between them. CDR3 length: 13 amino acids. The germline V gene encodes CDR1 SEHNR and CDR2 FQNEAQ (reference sequence). The CDR3 region has the DNA TGTGCCAGCAGCCTTTGGGCCACAGATACGCAGTATTTT. Amino acid sequence: CASSLWATDTQYF.

The V gene is TRBV18, the J gene TRBJ2-5, with 12 bases identical to TRBD2. CDR3 size: 16 residues. J lost 5 bases, V lost 3 bases, and 7 bases had no gene match. Germline-derived CDR1 and CDR2 are KGHSH and LQKENI. CDR3 amino acids: CASSPPLAGGRETQYF. CDR3 sequence (DNA): TGTGCCAGCTCACCCCCCCTAGCGGGGGGGCGGGAGACCCAGTACTTC.

The chain uses TRBV6-5 and TRBJ2-1, with 7 bases matching TRBD1. The V gene's germline CDR1 is MNHEY and CDR2 SVGAGI. The CDR3 length is 14 residues. With V trimmed by 10 bases and J by 1 base, 7 bases remained unmatched. The DNA of the CDR3 is TGTGCCACTACTCCGGGACAGTCCTACAATGAGCAGTTCTTC. This translates into CATTPGQSYNEQFF.

The rearrangement links TRBV10-1 to TRBJ2-7; 8 nucleotides align to TRBD2. Germline lookup yields CDR1 WNHNN and CDR2 SYGVQD (reference sequence). CDR3 length: 15 residues. Trimming took 4 bases from V and 0 from J; bases not matched to a gene: 5. The CDR3 coding sequence is TGCGCCAGCAGTGGAAGCGGGGGAAACTCCTACGAGCAGTACTTC. This encodes CASSGSGGNSYEQYF.

The rearrangement uses TRBV2 and TRBJ2-2; 7 positions agree with TRBD2. The germline V gene encodes CDR1 SNHLY and CDR2 FYNNEI. This CDR3 contains 17 residues. After removal of 0 bases from V and 2 bases from J, the junction contained 6 bases not matched to a gene. For the CDR3, the DNA is TGTGCCAGCAGTGAAGCGCGGGGGATCCTCAACACCGGGGAGCTGTTTTTT. This translates into CASSEARGILNTGELFF.